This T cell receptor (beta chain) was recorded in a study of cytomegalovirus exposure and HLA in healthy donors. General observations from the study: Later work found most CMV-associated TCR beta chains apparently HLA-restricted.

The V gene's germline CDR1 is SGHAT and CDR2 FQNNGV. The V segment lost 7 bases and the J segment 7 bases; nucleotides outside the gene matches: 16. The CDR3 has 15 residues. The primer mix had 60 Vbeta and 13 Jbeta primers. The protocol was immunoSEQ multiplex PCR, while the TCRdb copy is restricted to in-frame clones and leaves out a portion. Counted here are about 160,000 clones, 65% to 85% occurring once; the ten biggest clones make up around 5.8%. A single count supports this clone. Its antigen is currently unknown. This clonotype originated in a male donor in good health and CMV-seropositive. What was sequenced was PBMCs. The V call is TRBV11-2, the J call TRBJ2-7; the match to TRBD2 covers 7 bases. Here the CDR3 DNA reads TGTGCCAGCACCATTGACGGGGGGAGGGCAAGGGAGCAGTACTTC. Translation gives CASTIDGGRAREQYF. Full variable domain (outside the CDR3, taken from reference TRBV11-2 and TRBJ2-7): EAGVAQSPRYKIIEKRQSVAFWCNPISGHATLYWYQQILGQGPKLLIQFQNNGVVDDSQLPKDRFSAERLKGVDSTLKIQPAKLEDSAVYLCASTIDGGRAREQYFGPGTRLTVT.